The clone carrying this T cell receptor beta chain was seen repeatedly, ten times or more. This record comes from a study of early T cells in non-severe SARS-CoV-2 infection. On the study more broadly: Chains from this unsorted whole-blood bulk RNA could not be paired.

Individual cDNA molecules received unique molecular identifiers during library preparation. TCRdb passed the 5' RACE reads through MiXCR, listing each CDR3 protein once. The data contain 60,000 to 70,000 distinct CDR3 sequences, around 5.7% of them seen just once; the ten biggest clones take up about 3.6%. V lost 6 bases to trimming and J lost 0 bases; unmatched junction nucleotides: 4. This CDR3 spans 15 amino acids. In germline, CDR1 is ENHRY, CDR2 SYGVKD. The chain couples TRBV10-3 to TRBJ2-3, with 9 bases that match TRBD2. The TCR was taken from an adult who was a healthcare worker with PCR-confirmed SARS-CoV-2 infection or an uninfected control (not recorded which). Here the sequenced sample was whole blood, taken at baseline. The CDR3 DNA follows: TGTGCCATCAGACCTAGCGGGGAAAGCACAGATACGCAGTATTTT. It is translated as CAIRPSGESTDTQYF.